Listed below are T cell receptor beta chains from one sample, sequenced in a study of blood T cell repertoires in COVID-19. The table came from immunoSEQ multiplex PCR; TCRdb's copy has only in-frame clones and leaves some out. The sample yields 150,000 to 200,000 clones, about nine tenths seen once. The specimen sequenced was peripheral blood. These receptors all stem from a woman aged 25 to 39 with acute or convalescent COVID-19. The CDR3 runs from the conserved cysteine through the conserved F or W. The order of the fields is J gene, V gene, clone size, D gene, CDR3 protein, CDR3 DNA. The D gene is left open where the match is weak. Where a row states a size, it is once, few, many or the class of an expanded clone; other rows omit it.

TRBJ1-1	TRBV19	NA	NA	CASIGGRGQDTEAFF	TGTGCCAGTATCGGGGGGCGGGGGCAGGACACTGAAGCTTTCTTT
TRBJ1-3	TRBV29-1	NA	NA	CSVFDPGQLGNTIYF	TGCAGCGTTTTCGACCCGGGACAACTAGGAAACACCATATATTTT
TRBJ2-3	TRBV24-1	few	NA	CATENLDTQYF	TGTGCCACCGAAAACTTGGATACGCAGTATTTT
TRBJ1-2	TRBV2	few	TRBD1	CASGVRQGYGYTF	TGTGCCAGCGGGGTCAGACAGGGATATGGCTACACCTTC
TRBJ2-3	TRBV29-1	NA	TRBD2	CSVDRLAGSSDTQYF	TGCAGCGTTGATAGACTAGCGGGATCGTCAGATACGCAGTATTTT
TRBJ1-1	TRBV18	NA	TRBD1	CASSLDRAAEAFF	TGTGCCAGCTCATTGGACAGGGCGGCTGAAGCTTTCTTT
TRBJ1-6	TRBV2	once	NA	CASAWGVNSPLHF	TGTGCCTCGGCGTGGGGGGTAAATTCACCCCTCCACTTT
TRBJ1-1	TRBV7-9	NA	TRBD1	CASSSQGANTEAFF	TGTGCCAGCAGCTCCCAGGGGGCGAACACTGAAGCTTTCTTT
TRBJ2-7	TRBV28	NA	NA	CASSFPLGRGFEQYF	TGTGCCAGCAGCTTCCCCCTGGGGAGGGGGTTTGAGCAGTACTTC
TRBJ1-2	TRBV11-2	NA	NA	CASSLVRTGKDYGYTF	TGTGCCAGCAGCTTAGTTAGAACAGGGAAGGACTATGGCTACACCTTC
TRBJ2-1	TRBV28	NA	NA	CASRLGGGPHEQFF	TGTGCCAGCCGATTAGGGGGGGGGCCACATGAGCAGTTCTTC
TRBJ2-1	TRBV28	NA	NA	CASSPGHRTYNEQFF	TGTGCCAGCAGCCCAGGACATAGAACCTACAATGAGCAGTTCTTC
TRBJ2-1	TRBV9	NA	NA	CASSVTGAYNEQFF	TGTGCCAGCAGCGTCACCGGGGCCTACAATGAGCAGTTCTTC
TRBJ2-1	TRBV5-1	once	NA	CASSLGAAGSYNEQFF	TGCGCCAGCAGCTTGGGGGCGGCGGGATCCTACAATGAGCAGTTCTTC
TRBJ2-3	TRBV5-1	NA	TRBD2	CASSRSGTSGDTQYF	TGCGCCAGCAGCCGAAGCGGGACGAGCGGGGATACGCAGTATTTT
TRBJ1-4	TRBV15	NA	NA	CATSKSGIGLFF	TGTGCCACCAGCAAATCAGGGATCGGACTGTTTTTT
TRBJ1-2	TRBV9	NA	NA	CAIQAGYTF	TGTGCCATTCAAGCAGGCTACACCTTC
TRBJ2-7	TRBV28	NA	NA	CASSLNSPYEQYF	TGTGCCAGCAGTTTAAATTCCCCGTACGAGCAGTACTTC
TRBJ1-4	TRBV7-6	NA	NA	CASSLGPGGRLFF	TGTGCCAGCAGCTTAGGTCCAGGAGGTCGGCTGTTTTTT
TRBJ2-7	TRBV5-5	NA	TRBD1	CASVYSGTGGRKQYF	TGTGCCAGCGTCTACTCCGGGACAGGGGGCCGAAAGCAGTACTTC
TRBJ1-1	TRBV6-5	once	NA	CASSYSSSPIAFF	TGTGCCAGCAGTTACTCGAGTAGCCCGATTGCTTTCTTT
TRBJ1-6	TRBV7-9	NA	TRBD1	CASSFGQASSPLHF	TGTGCCAGCAGCTTCGGACAGGCTAGTTCACCCCTCCACTTT
TRBJ2-1	TRBV6-6	NA	NA	CASSYSRENNEQFF	TGTGCCAGCAGTTATTCTCGCGAGAACAATGAGCAGTTCTTC
TRBJ2-1	TRBV29-1	NA	TRBD1	CSVAGGWRDEQFF	TGCAGCGTAGCAGGGGGCTGGAGGGATGAGCAGTTCTTC
TRBJ2-7	TRBV5-1	NA	NA	CASSLGQGGHEQYF	TGCGCCAGCAGCTTGGGTCAGGGGGGCCACGAGCAGTACTTC
TRBJ2-1	TRBV5-1	NA	NA	CASSLEGSGTYNEQFF	TGCGCCAGCAGCTTGGAGGGGTCAGGGACATACAATGAGCAGTTCTTC
TRBJ2-3	TRBV4-1	NA	TRBD2	CASTSSGRADTQYF	TGCGCCAGTACGTCTAGCGGGAGGGCAGATACGCAGTATTTT
TRBJ2-1	TRBV14	few	NA	CASSQGGPGKFF	TGTGCCAGCAGCCAAGGGGGGCCTGGGAAGTTCTTC
TRBJ2-7	TRBV7-9	NA	NA	CASSLIRGHEQYF	TGTGCCAGCAGCCTAATTAGGGGCCACGAGCAGTACTTC
TRBJ1-2	TRBV10-3	NA	TRBD1	CATKGQGATVNYGYTF	TGTGCCACCAAGGGGCAGGGGGCTACAGTTAACTATGGCTACACCTTC
TRBJ2-3	TRBV5-1	NA	NA	CASMGGDTQYF	TGCGCCAGCATGGGGGGAGATACGCAGTATTTT
TRBJ2-2	TRBV2	NA	NA	CASSEIYMAELFF	TGTGCCAGCAGTGAAATTTATATGGCCGAGCTGTTTTTT
TRBJ2-7	TRBV6-5	NA	NA	CATSGDWFNEQYF	TGTGCCACCTCGGGAGACTGGTTTAACGAGCAGTACTTC
TRBJ2-7	TRBV19	NA	NA	CATKGDTLYEQYF	TGTGCTACGAAAGGGGACACCCTCTACGAGCAGTACTTC
TRBJ2-3	TRBV7-9	once	NA	CASSRAGSIGGGGAHYF	TGTGCCAGCAGCAGGGCGGGGTCCATCGGCGGAGGGGGCGCCCACTATTTT
TRBJ2-1	TRBV7-9	NA	TRBD2	CATRLAGGNEQFF	TGTGCCACCCGACTAGCGGGAGGAAATGAGCAGTTCTTC
TRBJ2-1	TRBV10-3	once	TRBD2	CAISEWGTSGDYNEQFF	TGTGCCATCAGTGAGTGGGGGACTAGCGGGGATTACAATGAGCAGTTCTTC
TRBJ1-2	TRBV5-1	NA	TRBD1	CASSQDRGPGYTF	TGCGCCAGCAGCCAGGACAGGGGTCCTGGCTACACCTTC
TRBJ2-1	TRBV11-3	once	NA	CASSLARGGEQFF	TGTGCCAGCAGCTTAGCTAGGGGGGGTGAGCAGTTCTTC
TRBJ1-3	TRBV30	NA	NA	CAWYPPGKVGNTIYF	TGTGCCTGGTACCCACCGGGAAAGGTTGGAAACACCATATATTTT
TRBJ2-7	TRBV4-2	NA	TRBD2	CASSPTSGAYEQYF	TGTGCCAGCAGCCCAACTAGCGGTGCCTACGAGCAGTACTTC
TRBJ2-1	TRBV28	NA	NA	CASRAVYNEQFF	TGTGCCAGCAGGGCGGTGTACAATGAGCAGTTCTTC
TRBJ2-3	TRBV18	NA	NA	CASIVAVSTDTQYF	TGTGCCAGCATTGTCGCGGTTAGCACAGATACGCAGTATTTT
TRBJ2-3	TRBV11-3	NA	NA	CASSSSGGGDTQYF	TGTGCCAGCAGCTCTAGCGGAGGGGGAGATACGCAGTATTTT
TRBJ1-5	TRBV6-5	NA	NA	CASSYSRGRSQPQHF	TGTGCCAGCAGTTACTCAAGGGGCAGGAGTCAGCCCCAGCATTTT
TRBJ2-3	TRBV7-2	NA	TRBD2	CASSFSSGGGGTDTQYF	TGTGCCAGCAGCTTCTCGAGCGGGGGTGGGGGCACAGATACGCAGTATTTT
TRBJ2-1	TRBV27	NA	NA	CASRDYSYNEQFF	TGTGCCAGCAGGGACTACTCCTACAATGAGCAGTTCTTC
TRBJ2-5	TRBV18	few	TRBD2	CASSRNKRGPQETQYF	TGTGCCAGCTCCCGAAACAAGCGGGGCCCACAAGAGACCCAGTACTTC
TRBJ2-3	TRBV6-2/TRBV6-3	NA	TRBD2	CASSRPSGRYTQYF	TGTGCCAGCAGTCGCCCTAGCGGGAGGTATACGCAGTATTTT
TRBJ2-5	TRBV27	NA	NA	CASSLFGGETQYF	TGTGCCAGCAGTTTATTTGGAGGAGAGACCCAGTACTTC
TRBJ2-5	TRBV6-5	NA	TRBD1	CASCRDRGTETQYF	TGTGCCAGCTGCCGGGACAGGGGTACCGAGACCCAGTACTTC